A single sample is the source of the 32 T cell receptor beta chains below, sequenced in a study of cytomegalovirus exposure and HLA in healthy donors. 13 Jbeta primers and 60 Vbeta primers were used for the PCR. The data were produced by immunoSEQ multiplex PCR, yet TCRdb's version contains in-frame clones alone and is incomplete. The sample has 100,000 to 120,000 clones, roughly three quarters seen once. The sequenced sample was PBMCs. These receptors were taken from a man under 40 in good health and CMV-seropositive.

This clone was counted between two and nine times. This chain links TRBV9 with TRBJ2-7; TRBD2 agrees at 9 bases. CDR1 is SGDLS, CDR2 YYNGEE, per germline. The length of the CDR3 is 17 residues. The trim removed 0 bases at V and 0 bases at J, leaving 7 bases unmatched. CDR3 loop: CASSVGLAGRLSYEQYF. The CDR3 DNA follows: TGTGCCAGCAGCGTAGGGCTAGCGGGGCGCCTCTCCTACGAGCAGTACTTC.

The V and J genes are TRBV4-1 and TRBJ2-7; D is unclear. The CDR3 is made up of 13 amino acids. The V end was cut by 1 base, the J end by 3 bases, with 7 bases between. CDR1 is MGHRA and CDR2 is YSYEKL in the germline V gene. CDR3 nucleotides: TGCGCCAGCAGCCAAGGCAGTATCTACGAGCAGTACTTC. Protein: CASSQGSIYEQYF.

This chain connects TRBV7-3 to TRBJ1-1, with TRBD1 as a possible D gene (5 bases). This CDR3 contains 14 residues. The V gene lost 0 bases and the J gene lost 1 base, with 6 bases spanning the gap. Germline CDR1 SGHTA, CDR2 FQGTGA. The CDR3 loop is CASSLTDRNTEAFF. CDR3 in DNA: TGTGCCAGCAGCTTAACCGACAGGAACACTGAAGCTTTCTTT.

This chain joins TRBV6-4 and TRBJ2-3; 15 bases map to TRBD2. The CDR3 contains 18 residues. In germline, CDR1 is MRHNA, CDR2 SNTAGT. The junction had 7 bases not matched to a gene; V was cut back by 2 bases and J by 4 bases. The CDR3 region is CASSDQGLAGGHADTQYF. As DNA, the CDR3 is TGTGCCAGCAGTGACCAAGGACTAGCGGGGGGGCATGCAGATACGCAGTATTTT.

The chain joins TRBV2 to TRBJ1-5, with TRBD1 identical over 8 bases. The CDR3 covers 15 residues. V lost 5 bases to trimming and J lost 5 bases; unmatched junction nucleotides: 8. The germline gives CDR1 SNHLY, CDR2 FYNNEI. CDR3: CASSTRDRTYQPQHF. The CDR3 DNA follows: TGTGCCAGCAGTACCCGGGACAGGACCTATCAGCCCCAGCATTTT.

The rearrangement uses TRBV15 and TRBJ1-2; maybe TRBD1 (5 bases). V lost 1 base and J lost 0, with 12 bases in between. The CDR3 runs 16 residues. The germline V gene has CDR1 LNHNV and CDR2 YYDKDF (reference sequence). The DNA of the CDR3 is TGTGCCACCAGCAGAGGACAGTGGCTGACTAACTATGGCTACACCTTC. Protein sequence: CATSRGQWLTNYGYTF.

The V and J genes are TRBV2 and TRBJ2-5, with 10 bases matching TRBD1. With V trimmed by 7 bases and J by 4 bases, 6 bases remained unmatched. Per germline, CDR1 SNHLY and CDR2 FYNNEI. The CDR3 has 14 amino acids. CDR3 protein: CASNPGQGLETQYF. CDR3 in DNA: TGTGCCAGCAACCCGGGACAGGGGCTAGAGACCCAGTACTTC.

The J gene is TRBJ2-7, the V gene TRBV5-6, with D possibly matching TRBD1 (5 bases). In germline, CDR1 is SGHDT, CDR2 YYEEEE. CDR3 length equals 15 residues. With 0 bases removed from V and 2 bases from J, the gap between germline ends came to 12 bases. CDR3 nucleotide sequence: TGTGCCAGCAGCTTGGGGGCCGTGGGGCCCTACGAGCAGTACTTC. It translates to CASSLGAVGPYEQYF.

There are a few counts of this clone. V is TRBV7-9 and J is TRBJ1-1; maybe TRBD1 (6 bases). From germline, CDR1 is SEHNR and CDR2 FQNEAQ (reference sequence). The CDR3 sequence is 14 residues long. With 2 bases removed from V and 13 bases from J, the gap between germline ends came to 20 bases. CDR3 in amino acids: CASSLYGGALRVFF. The CDR3 DNA is TGTGCCAGCAGCTTATACGGGGGGGCGTTGAGGGTTTTCTTT.

The CDR3 protein is CASSYSRTGLYGYTF. The CDR3, as DNA: TGTGCCAGCAGTTACTCCCGGACAGGCCTCTATGGCTACACCTTC. The chain combines TRBV6-5 with TRBJ1-2, with 7 bases matching TRBD1. Germline-derived CDR1 and CDR2 are MNHEY and SVGAGI. The CDR3 extends over 15 amino acids. J was trimmed by 4 bases and V by 0 bases; bases with no gene match: 5.

The chain links TRBV6-4 to TRBJ2-3; D is possibly TRBD1 (5 bases). The CDR3 is 14 amino acids. Trimming removed 4 bases from V and 4 bases from J, with 12 bases in between. CDR1 and CDR2 from the germline V gene are MRHNA and SNTAGT. CDR3 coding DNA: TGTGCCAGCAGTGCGGACATTATTTCAGATACGCAGTATTTT. As protein: CASSADIISDTQYF.

This clone showed up just once. The rearrangement uses TRBV15 and TRBJ1-1, with TRBD1 matching 7 bases. This CDR3 has 14 amino acids. V trimming: 5 bases; J trimming: 11 bases; junction bases outside the gene matches: 14. Germline CDR1 reads LNHNV; CDR2 reads YYDKDF (reference sequence). The CDR3 nucleotides read TGTGCCACCAGCCAAGACAGGGATGGACGGGAGGCTTTCTTT. As protein: CATSQDRDGREAFF.

Only one count was recorded for this clone. The chain links TRBV11-3 to TRBJ2-2; tentatively, D is TRBD2 (6 bases). The CDR3 covers 15 residues. Germline V gene lookup returns CDR1 SGHNT and CDR2 YENEEA. The V gene lost 3 bases and the J gene lost 6 bases, with 14 bases spanning the gap. The CDR3 is CASSLRAGQAGELFF. The CDR3 DNA sequence: TGTGCCAGCAGCTTGAGAGCGGGCCAGGCCGGGGAGCTGTTTTTT.

The rearrangement uses TRBV19 and TRBJ1-2; D might be TRBD1 (6 bases). Trimming stripped 4 bases from V and 7 bases from J, with 22 bases between. This CDR3 is built from 16 residues. Germline CDR1 reads LNHDA; CDR2 reads SQIVND (reference sequence). This CDR3 is CASSTGDKVFRSGYTF. The DNA for the CDR3 is TGTGCCAGTAGTACCGGGGACAAGGTTTTTCGGAGTGGCTACACCTTC.

The genes are TRBV2 and TRBJ2-5; weak D call: TRBD2 (6 bases). Germline CDR1 and CDR2: SNHLY and FYNNEI. Trimming pared 4 bases from V and 0 bases from J, leaving 9 bases between. This CDR3 is 14 amino acids long. The CDR3 spells CASSALANQETQYF. The DNA of the CDR3 is TGTGCCAGCAGTGCCCTAGCGAACCAAGAGACCCAGTACTTC.

This clone was detected only a few times. The junction shows a germline mismatch at one end, possibly a read error. The chain recombines TRBV27 with TRBJ2-2; unclear D gene. CDR1 and CDR2 from the germline V gene are MNHEY and SMNVEV (reference sequence). The CDR3 has 11 amino acids. CDR3 sequence (DNA): TGTGCCACCAGTCAGACCGGGGAGCTGTTTTTT. Its protein product is CATSQTGELFF.

The chain combines TRBV27 with TRBJ1-1, with D possibly TRBD1 on 5 matching bases. The CDR3 length is 14 residues. Trimming left V 5 bases short and J 3 bases short, with 13 bases between. Germline CDR1 reads MNHEY; CDR2 reads SMNVEV (reference sequence). The CDR3 DNA reads as TGTGCCAGCAGTCTGCACGGGGGTGACACTGAAGCTTTCTTT. It is translated as CASSLHGGDTEAFF.

The J gene is TRBJ2-5, the V gene TRBV7-2, with 9 bases matching TRBD1. The CDR3 contains 13 residues. The germline CDR1 and CDR2 sequences are SGHTA and FQGNSA. V lost 5 bases to trimming and J lost 7 bases; unmatched junction nucleotides: 5. CDR3 DNA sequence: TGTGCCAGCAGCATGGGACAGGGTAGGACCCAGTACTTC. It codes for CASSMGQGRTQYF. The full variable domain, with the rest looked up from reference TRBV7-2 and TRBJ2-5, is GAGVSQSPSNKVTEKGKDVELRCDPISGHTALYWYRQSLGQGLEFLIYFQGNSAPDKSGLPSDRFSAERTGGSVSTLTIQRTQQEDSAVYLCASSMGQGRTQYFGPGTRLLVL.

The J gene is TRBJ1-2, the V gene TRBV18, with 7 nucleotides matching TRBD1. The trim removed 2 bases at V and 6 bases at J, leaving 6 bases unmatched. The length of the CDR3 is 14 residues. Per germline, CDR1 KGHSH and CDR2 LQKENI. Written as DNA, the CDR3 is TGTGCCAGCTCACCAACAGGGGTTTGGGATGGCTACACCTTC. Residues: CASSPTGVWDGYTF.

The gene calls are TRBV9 and TRBJ1-6; tentative D call: TRBD1 (5 bases). V gave up 4 bases and J gave up 1 base, with 21 bases separating them. The germline CDR1 and CDR2 sequences are SGDLS and YYNGEE. The CDR3 totals 19 residues. CDR3 loop: CASSPDRGPGRSYNSPLHF. DNA for the CDR3: TGTGCCAGCAGCCCAGACCGGGGCCCCGGGAGGTCCTATAATTCACCCCTCCACTTT.

The sample holds one count of this clone. The chain employs TRBV27 and TRBJ2-1, with D perhaps matching TRBD2 (6 bases). Germline-derived CDR1 and CDR2 are MNHEY and SMNVEV (reference sequence). Trimming removed 6 bases from V and 12 bases from J, with 15 bases in between. The CDR3 totals 12 residues. The CDR3, as DNA: TGTGCCAGCAGCCGAGACCGGCGGGGGCAGTTCTTC. It specifies CASSRDRRGQFF.

The chain links TRBV5-6 to TRBJ2-6; D might be TRBD2 (5 bases). CDR3 length equals 16 residues. Germline V gene lookup returns CDR1 SGHDT and CDR2 YYEEEE. V gave up 0 bases and J gave up 5 bases, with 12 bases separating them. DNA of the CDR3: TGTGCCAGCAGCTTGGTAGCCTGGAGGCGGGCCAACGTCCTGACTTTC. Encoded protein: CASSLVAWRRANVLTF. Based on the CDR3 plus reference TRBV5-6 and TRBJ2-6, the full variable domain is DAGVTQSPTHLIKTRGQQVTLRCSPKSGHDTVSWYQQALGQGPQFIFQYYEEEERQRGNFPDRFSGHQFPNYSSELNVNALLLGDSALYLCASSLVAWRRANVLTFGAGSRLTVL.

This chain joins TRBV12-2 and TRBJ2-5; the table's D call TRBD1 went unverified against the DNA. TRBV12-2 corresponds to a pseudogene. The CDR3 contains 17 residues. CDR3 region: CASRLEGQGVPLETQYF. CDR3 DNA sequence: TGTGCAAGTCGCTTAGAGGGACAGGGTGTTCCTCTCGAGACCCAGTACTTC.

This chain connects TRBV6-1 to TRBJ1-1; TRBD1 agrees at 8 bases. The CDR3 has 14 residues. J lost 6 bases, V lost 4 bases, and 7 bases had no gene match. From germline, CDR1 is MNHNS and CDR2 SASEGT. The CDR3 region has the DNA TGTGCCAGCAGTGTAGGACAGGGATTCTCTGAAGCTTTCTTT. This translates into CASSVGQGFSEAFF.

The rearrangement joins TRBV19 to TRBJ2-3, with a possible D match to TRBD1 (6 bases). Germline V gene sequence: CDR1 LNHDA, CDR2 SQIVND (reference sequence). This CDR3 has 15 amino acids. V was pared by 4 bases and J by 2 bases, with 13 bases between. CDR3 amino acids: CASSTEDSFTDTQYF. In DNA form, the CDR3 reads TGTGCCAGTAGTACCGAGGACAGCTTCACAGATACGCAGTATTTT.

This chain uses TRBV27 with TRBJ2-7; weak D call: TRBD2 (7 bases). Germline assignment: CDR1 MNHEY and CDR2 SMNVEV (reference sequence). The V end lost 3 bases, the J end lost 0 bases, and 9 bases lay between the germline ends. This CDR3 is built from 14 residues. CDR3 in DNA: TGTGCCAGCAGTTTTGCGGGGGCCTCCTACGAGCAGTACTTC. Amino acid sequence: CASSFAGASYEQYF.

In DNA form, the CDR3 reads TGTGCCAGCAGTTTATCGGTTGGGGCAGGGGGCTGGTATGGCTACACCTTC. Translating it yields CASSLSVGAGGWYGYTF. This chain joins TRBV27 and TRBJ1-2; 8 bases fit TRBD1. After removal of 0 bases from V and 5 bases from J, the junction contained 11 bases not matched to a gene. CDR1 is MNHEY, CDR2 SMNVEV, per germline (reference sequence). The CDR3 has 17 residues.

Here the CDR3 DNA reads TGTGCCAGTAGTATTGGACAGGGGAGCGGGGAGCTGTTTTTT. Protein sequence: CASSIGQGSGELFF. V is TRBV19 and J is TRBJ2-2; 9 nucleotides agree with TRBD1. Germline-derived CDR1 and CDR2 are LNHDA and SQIVND (reference sequence). With V trimmed by 3 bases and J by 7 bases, 3 bases remained unmatched. The CDR3 runs 14 residues.

The chain combines TRBV25-1 with TRBJ1-6, with D perhaps matching TRBD1 (6 bases). V dropped 3 bases and J dropped 8 bases, with 11 bases sitting between them. The CDR3 covers 14 residues. Germline CDR1 MGHDK, CDR2 SYGVNS. The CDR3 coding sequence is TGTGCCAGCAGTGACGGTGAGGGGGATTCACCCCTCCACTTT. Its protein is CASSDGEGDSPLHF.

Here the CDR3 reads CASRFFSRSGLTDTQYF. The CDR3 DNA follows: TGCGCCAGCAGGTTCTTTTCTAGGTCGGGGTTGACAGATACGCAGTATTTT. This chain uses TRBV10-1 with TRBJ2-3; D might be TRBD2 (5 bases). Germline V gives CDR1 WNHNN, CDR2 SYGVQD (reference sequence). The CDR3 runs 17 residues. V gave up 6 bases and J gave up 3 bases, with 22 bases separating them.

The chain uses TRBV15 and TRBJ2-1, with a weak D call TRBD2 (5 bases). V was shortened by 0 bases and J by 5 bases, with 20 bases between the two germline ends. The germline V gene encodes CDR1 LNHNV and CDR2 YYDKDF (reference sequence). The CDR3 length is 18 residues. The CDR3 DNA reads as TGTGCCACCAGCAGAGATTATGCTCGACCGGGGAGTGACAATGAGCAGTTCTTC. It codes for CATSRDYARPGSDNEQFF.

V usage is TRBV19 and J usage is TRBJ2-3; TRBD2 agrees at 10 bases. This CDR3 contains 15 residues. With V trimmed by 5 bases and J by 4 bases, 6 bases remained unmatched. Germline V gene sequence: CDR1 LNHDA, CDR2 SQIVND (reference sequence). The CDR3 DNA reads as TGTGCCAGTAGTTCCGGGACTAGCGCCGCAGATACGCAGTATTTT. It yields the protein CASSSGTSAADTQYF.